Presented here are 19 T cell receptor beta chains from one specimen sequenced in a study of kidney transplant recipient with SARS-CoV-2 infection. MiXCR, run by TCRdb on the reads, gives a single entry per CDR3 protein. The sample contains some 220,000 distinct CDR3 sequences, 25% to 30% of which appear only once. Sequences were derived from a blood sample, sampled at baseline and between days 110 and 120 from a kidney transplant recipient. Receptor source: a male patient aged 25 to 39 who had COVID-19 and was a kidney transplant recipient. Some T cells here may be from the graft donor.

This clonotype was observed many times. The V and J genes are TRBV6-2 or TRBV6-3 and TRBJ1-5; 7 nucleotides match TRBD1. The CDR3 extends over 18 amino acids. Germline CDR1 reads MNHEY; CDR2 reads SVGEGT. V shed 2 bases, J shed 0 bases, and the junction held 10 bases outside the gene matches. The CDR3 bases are TGTGCCAGCAGTTACACCCTCGGGACAGCTTATAGCAATCAGCCCCAGCATTTT. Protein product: CASSYTLGTAYSNQPQHF.

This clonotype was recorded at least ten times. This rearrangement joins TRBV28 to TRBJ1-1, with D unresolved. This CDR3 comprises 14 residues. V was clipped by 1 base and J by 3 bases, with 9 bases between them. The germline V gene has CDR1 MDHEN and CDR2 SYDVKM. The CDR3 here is CASSLLAVYTEAFF. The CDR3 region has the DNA TGTGCCAGCAGTTTATTAGCGGTATACACTGAAGCTTTCTTT.

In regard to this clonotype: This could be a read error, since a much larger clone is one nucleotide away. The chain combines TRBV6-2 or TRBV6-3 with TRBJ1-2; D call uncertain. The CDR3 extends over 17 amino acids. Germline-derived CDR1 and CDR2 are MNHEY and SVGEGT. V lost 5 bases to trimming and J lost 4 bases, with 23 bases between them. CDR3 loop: CASSGHGCIRKTYGYTF. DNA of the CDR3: TGTGCCAGCAGTGGGCACGGCTGCATCAGAAAGACCTATGGCTACACCTTC.

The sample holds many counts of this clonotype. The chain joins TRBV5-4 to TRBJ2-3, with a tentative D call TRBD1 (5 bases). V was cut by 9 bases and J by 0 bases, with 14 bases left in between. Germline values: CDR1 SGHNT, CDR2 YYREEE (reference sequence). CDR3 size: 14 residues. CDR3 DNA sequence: TGTGCCATCGCGACAGAACGAAGCACAGATACGCAGTATTTT. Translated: CAIATERSTDTQYF. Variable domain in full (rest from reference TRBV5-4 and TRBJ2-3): ETGVTQSPTHLIKTRGQQVTLRCSSQSGHNTVSWYQQALGQGPQFIFQYYREEENGRGNFPPRFSGLQFPNYSSELNVNALELDDSALYLCAIATERSTDTQYFGPGTRLTVL.

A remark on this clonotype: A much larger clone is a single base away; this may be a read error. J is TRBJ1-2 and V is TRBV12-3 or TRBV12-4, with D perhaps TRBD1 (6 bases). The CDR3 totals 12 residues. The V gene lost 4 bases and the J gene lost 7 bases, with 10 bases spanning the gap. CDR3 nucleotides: TGTGCCAGCAGTTCAGGAGGGGGTGGCTACACCTTC. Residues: CASSSGGGGYTF.

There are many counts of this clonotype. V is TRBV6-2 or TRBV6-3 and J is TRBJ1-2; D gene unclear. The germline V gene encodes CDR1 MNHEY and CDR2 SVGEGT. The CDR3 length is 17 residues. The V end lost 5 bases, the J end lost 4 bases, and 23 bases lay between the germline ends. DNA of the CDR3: TGTGCCAGCAGTGGAAAACGCTGCATCGGAAAGACCTATGGCTACACCTTC. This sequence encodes CASSGKRCIGKTYGYTF.

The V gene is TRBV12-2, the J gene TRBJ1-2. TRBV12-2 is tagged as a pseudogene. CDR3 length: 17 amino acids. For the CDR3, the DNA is TGTGCAAGTCGCCAGCTATCGACTCTACGAAAGACCTATGGCTACACCTTC. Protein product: CASRQLSTLRKTYGYTF.

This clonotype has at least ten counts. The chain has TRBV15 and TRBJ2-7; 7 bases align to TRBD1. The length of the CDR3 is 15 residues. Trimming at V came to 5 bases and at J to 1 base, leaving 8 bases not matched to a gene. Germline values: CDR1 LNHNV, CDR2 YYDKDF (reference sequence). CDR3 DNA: TGTGCCACCAGCTCCCGAACAGGGGTTTCCTACGAGCAGTACTTC. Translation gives CATSSRTGVSYEQYF.

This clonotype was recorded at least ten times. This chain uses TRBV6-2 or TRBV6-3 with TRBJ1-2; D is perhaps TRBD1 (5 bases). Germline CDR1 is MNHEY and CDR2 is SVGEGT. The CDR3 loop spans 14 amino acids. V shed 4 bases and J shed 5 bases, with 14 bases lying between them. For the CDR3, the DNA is TGTGCCAGCAGTTCCCCGGGACTGTGGTATGGCTACACCTTC. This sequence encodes CASSSPGLWYGYTF.

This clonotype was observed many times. CDR3 sequence reads: CAWSVIAGVDEKLFF. The CDR3 coding sequence is TGTGCCTGGAGTGTAATTGCAGGGGTTGACGAAAAACTGTTTTTT. The chain couples TRBV30 to TRBJ1-4; D may be TRBD1 (6 bases). This CDR3 comprises 15 residues. Germline-derived CDR1 and CDR2 are GTSNPN and SVGIG (reference sequence). The V end lost 0 bases, the J end lost 8 bases, and 16 bases lay between the germline ends. Looking up the rest from reference TRBV30 and TRBJ1-4 gives the full variable domain: SQTIHQWPATLVQPVGSPLSLECTVEGTSNPNLYWYRQAAGRGLQLLFYSVGIGQISSEVPQNLSASRPQDRQFILSSKKLLLSDSGFYLCAWSVIAGVDEKLFFGSGTQLSVL.

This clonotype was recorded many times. DNA of the CDR3: TGTGCCAGCACCTCACTCGGTTTACAGCAAGAGACCCAGTACTTC. Its translation is CASTSLGLQQETQYF. V is TRBV6-5 and J is TRBJ2-5; D is unresolved. This CDR3 is built from 15 residues. Trimming took 7 bases from V and 2 from J, leaving 17 bases between them. Germline CDR1 reads MNHEY; CDR2 reads SVGAGI.

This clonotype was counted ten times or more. CDR3 DNA sequence: TGTGCCTGGAGGTTCGGGGTCCAGTATAATTCACCCCTCCACTTT. Its translation: CAWRFGVQYNSPLHF. The V call is TRBV30, the J call TRBJ1-6; D is ambiguous. Trimming shortened V by 3 bases and J by 4 bases, and 13 bases separated the two germline ends. The CDR3 runs to 15 residues. In germline, CDR1 is GTSNPN, CDR2 SVGIG (reference sequence).

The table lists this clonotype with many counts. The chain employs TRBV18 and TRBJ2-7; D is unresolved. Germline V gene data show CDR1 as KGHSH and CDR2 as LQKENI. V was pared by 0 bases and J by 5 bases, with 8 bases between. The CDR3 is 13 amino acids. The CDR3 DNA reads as TGTGCCAGCTCACCACCTGGGTTGAACGAGCAGTACTTC. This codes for CASSPPGLNEQYF. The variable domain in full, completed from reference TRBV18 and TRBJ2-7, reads NAGVMQNPRHLVRRRGQEARLRCSPMKGHSHVYWYRQLPEEGLKFMVYLQKENIIDESGMPKERFSAEFPKEGPSILRIQQVVRGDSAAYFCASSPPGLNEQYFGPGTRLTVT.

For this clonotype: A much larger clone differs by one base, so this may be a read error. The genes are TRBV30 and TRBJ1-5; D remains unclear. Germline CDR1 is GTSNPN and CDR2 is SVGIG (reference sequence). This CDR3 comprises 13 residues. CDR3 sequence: CAWSWASNRPQHF. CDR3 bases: TGTGCCTGGAGTTGGGCCAGTAATCGGCCCCAGCATTTT.

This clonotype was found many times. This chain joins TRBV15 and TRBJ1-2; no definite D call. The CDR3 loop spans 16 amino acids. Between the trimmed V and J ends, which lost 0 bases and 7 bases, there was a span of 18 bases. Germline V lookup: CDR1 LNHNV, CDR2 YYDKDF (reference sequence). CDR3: CATSRDGTATAGGYTF. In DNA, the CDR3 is TGTGCCACCAGCAGAGATGGAACGGCAACAGCGGGTGGCTACACCTTC.

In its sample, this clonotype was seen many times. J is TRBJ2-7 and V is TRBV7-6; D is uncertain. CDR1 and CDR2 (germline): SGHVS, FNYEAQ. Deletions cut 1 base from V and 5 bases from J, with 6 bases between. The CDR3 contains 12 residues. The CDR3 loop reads CASSLVADEQYF. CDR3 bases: TGTGCCAGCAGCTTAGTGGCAGACGAGCAGTACTTC. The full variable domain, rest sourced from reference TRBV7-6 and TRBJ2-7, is GAGVSQSPRYKVTKRGQDVALRCDPISGHVSLYWYRQALGQGPEFLTYFNYEAQQDKSGLPNDRFSAERPEGSISTLTIQRTEQRDSAMYRCASSLVADEQYFGPGTRLTVT.

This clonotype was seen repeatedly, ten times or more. The CDR3 DNA reads as TGTGCCAGCAGTTCCAGGGACTATGGCTACACCTTC. Translated, it gives CASSSRDYGYTF. The chain combines TRBV6-5 with TRBJ1-2; maybe TRBD1 (5 bases). With 4 bases removed from V and 3 bases from J, the gap between germline ends came to 6 bases. This CDR3 is 12 amino acids long. Germline V gene data show CDR1 as MNHEY and CDR2 as SVGAGI.

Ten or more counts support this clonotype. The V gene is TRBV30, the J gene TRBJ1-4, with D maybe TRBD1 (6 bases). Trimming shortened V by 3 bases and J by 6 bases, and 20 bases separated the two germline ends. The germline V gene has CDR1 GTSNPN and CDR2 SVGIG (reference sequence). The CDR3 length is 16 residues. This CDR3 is CAWRSDYREWDEKLFF. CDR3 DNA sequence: TGTGCCTGGAGGTCGGATTACAGGGAATGGGATGAAAAACTGTTTTTT.

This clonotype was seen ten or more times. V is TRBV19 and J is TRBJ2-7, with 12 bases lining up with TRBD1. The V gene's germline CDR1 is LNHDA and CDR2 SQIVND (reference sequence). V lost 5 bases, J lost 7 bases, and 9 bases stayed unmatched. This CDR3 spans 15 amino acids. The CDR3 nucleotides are TGTGCCAGTAGTTACCGGGACAGGGGGCGAGAAGAGCAGTACTTC. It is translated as CASSYRDRGREEQYF.